This is a list of T cell receptor beta chains from one sample in a study of monozygotic twins with inflammatory bowel disease. TCRdb reprocessed the 5' RACE reads and stores each CDR3 protein as one record, lacking DNA. The listing records approximately 330,000 distinct CDR3 sequences. Sequencing used blood. The receptor set was obtained from a human donor with ulcerative colitis or Crohn's disease, or a healthy co-twin of an affected twin (not recorded which). CDR3s include the opening cysteine and the closing phenylalanine or tryptophan. The order of the fields is V gene, J gene, CDR3 protein.

>TRBV20-1|TRBJ2-4
CSAGTGIRGLAKNIQYF
>TRBV20-1|TRBJ2-1
CSARLGSSDEQFF
>TRBV5-5|TRBJ1-4
CASSLQQGNEKLFF
>TRBV18|TRBJ1-1
CASLEDTASNTEAFF
>TRBV6-5|TRBJ2-7
CASSYRYRTAASSYEQYF
>TRBV12-3/TRBV12-4|TRBJ2-1
CASSFLAGGTNEQFF
>TRBV5-1|TRBJ1-2
CASSTQGADGYTF
>TRBV7-3|TRBJ2-1
CASSSRQVSYNEQFF
>TRBV10-3|TRBJ2-5
CAIRGNSETQYF
>TRBV7-9|TRBJ2-3
CASSLDTPNTQYF
>TRBV20-1|TRBJ2-3
CSAPGTANADTQYF
>TRBV5-1|TRBJ2-3
CASSDRQGADTQYF
>TRBV5-5|TRBJ2-1
CASSPGLAVNEQFF
>TRBV5-1|TRBJ1-1
CASTRNAGEPTEAFF
>TRBV5-1|TRBJ2-7
CASSRDIFEQYF
>TRBV27|TRBJ2-7
CASSFGQNPSYEQYF
>TRBV12-3/TRBV12-4|TRBJ2-1
CASSGGTSGGALNEQFF
>TRBV14|TRBJ2-5
CASSQDPGRSRGTQYF
>TRBV20-1|TRBJ1-5
CSAMQIYSNQPQHF
>TRBV7-8|TRBJ1-6
CASSSRGEGGSPLHF
>TRBV4-1|TRBJ1-1
CASSPPLTGNTEAFF
>TRBV11-2|TRBJ2-4
CASRPSGGSKNIQYF
>TRBV20-1|TRBJ1-5
CSASFGTGGNQPQHF
>TRBV25-1|TRBJ2-1
CASQDRGSSYNEQFF
>TRBV6-5|TRBJ1-3
CASSYTYRGYGNTIYF
>TRBV27|TRBJ2-7
CATSGTSGYEQYF
>TRBV5-6|TRBJ2-7
CASSLAGAGDEQYF
>TRBV6-5|TRBJ1-1
CASSYQGLGTEAFF
>TRBV27|TRBJ1-2
CASRTGTLASGYTF
>TRBV5-1|TRBJ2-2
CASSHVGQGGELFF
>TRBV29-1|TRBJ2-2
CSVDLGAGGFTGELFF
>TRBV14|TRBJ1-1
CASSPRTGTPEAFF
>TRBV20-1|TRBJ1-2
CSASPPTTVANYGYTF
>TRBV27|TRBJ1-5
CASSSLRQGFSNQPQHF
>TRBV2|TRBJ1-4
CASNERVGTGEKLFF
>TRBV27|TRBJ2-7
CASSLSVGGSYEQYF
>TRBV6-1|TRBJ2-3
CASSARDQASDTQYF
>TRBV20-1|TRBJ1-5
CSATGGQPQHF
>TRBV29-1|TRBJ2-1
CSVTGLAGGPSSYNEQFF
>TRBV12-3/TRBV12-4|TRBJ1-5
CASSRGQGTLNQPQHF
>TRBV20-1|TRBJ2-3
CSAPPSGGRTDTQYF
>TRBV12-3/TRBV12-4|TRBJ2-1
CASRRESSYNEQFF
>TRBV3-1|TRBJ1-1
CASTQLEAQAFF
>TRBV11-2|TRBJ1-2
CASSSTASNYGYTF
>TRBV9|TRBJ2-2
CASSVESGRAAGELFF
>TRBV11-2|TRBJ2-2
CASKRLTGELFF
>TRBV10-3|TRBJ2-7
CATGLANYEQYF
>TRBV4-3|TRBJ2-6
CASSQEALDRGNVLTF
>TRBV3-1|TRBJ1-2
CASSRKPETRLYGYTF